This T cell receptor beta chain was recovered during a study of Ad26.COV2.S vaccination and SARS-CoV-2 variants. Study-wide context: Dosing was one shot or two shots 56 days apart.

As for treatment: roughly 20 received Ad26.COV2.S at low or high dose, single or two shots; about 5 received placebo; per-sample allocation not given. Repertoires come from day 63 after the first vaccine or placebo injection. Between the trimmed V and J ends, which lost 7 bases and 6 bases, there was a span of 12 bases. CDR1 LNHDA and CDR2 SQIVND come from the germline V gene (reference sequence). The CDR3 is made up of 12 amino acids. Generated by immunoSEQ multiplex PCR, the TCRdb table keeps only in-frame clones and is missing some. Of fewer than 400,000 clones in the sample, roughly 90% were seen once.

The V and J genes are TRBV19 and TRBJ1-2; D may be TRBD1 (6 bases). The sequenced sample was peripheral blood, obtained in a trial of Ad26.COV2.S vaccine versus placebo. The receptor comes from a person between 18 and 60 years old who received the Ad26.COV2.S COVID-19 vaccine or a placebo. CDR3 loop: CASNLGADGYTF. CDR3 nucleotide sequence: TGTGCCAGTAATCTGGGGGCAGATGGCTACACCTTC.